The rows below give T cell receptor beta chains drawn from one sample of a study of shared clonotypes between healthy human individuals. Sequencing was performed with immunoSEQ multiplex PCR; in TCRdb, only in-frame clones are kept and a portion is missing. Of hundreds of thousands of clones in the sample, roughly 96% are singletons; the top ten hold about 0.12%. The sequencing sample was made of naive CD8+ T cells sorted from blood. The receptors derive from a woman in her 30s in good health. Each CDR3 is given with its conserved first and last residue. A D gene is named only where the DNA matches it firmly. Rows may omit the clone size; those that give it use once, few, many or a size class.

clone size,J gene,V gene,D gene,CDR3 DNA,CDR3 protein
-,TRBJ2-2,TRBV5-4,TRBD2,TGTGCCAGCAGCGCGGGACTAGCGGGAGAAGGGGAGCTGTTTTTT,CASSAGLAGEGELFF
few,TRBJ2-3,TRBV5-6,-,TGTGCCAGCAGACTGGGGAGCACAGATACGCAGTATTTT,CASRLGSTDTQYF
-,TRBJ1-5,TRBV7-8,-,TGTGCCAGCAGCTTAGGGGGGTCGGCTGGCAATCAGCCCCAGCATTTT,CASSLGGSAGNQPQHF
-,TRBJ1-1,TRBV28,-,TGTGCCAGCAGTTTAGGTAACACTGAAGCTTTCTTT,CASSLGNTEAFF
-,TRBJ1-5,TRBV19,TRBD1,TGTGCCAGTAGGATAGACAGGGAACGCAATCAGCCCCAGCATTTT,CASRIDRERNQPQHF
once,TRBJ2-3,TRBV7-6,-,TGTGCCAGCAGCTTAGAACCGGGAGAGTTCGATACGCAGTATTTT,CASSLEPGEFDTQYF
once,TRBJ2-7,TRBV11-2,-,TGTGCCAGCAGCTTTTCTAGGACTGGAGCCTACGAGCAGTACTTC,CASSFSRTGAYEQYF
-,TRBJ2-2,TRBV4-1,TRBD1,TGCGCCAGCAGCCCACTAACAGGGGTCACCGGGGAGCTGTTTTTT,CASSPLTGVTGELFF
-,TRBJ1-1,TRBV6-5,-,TGTGCCAGCAGTTACATCCAGACAGCCGCTGAAGCTTTCTTT,CASSYIQTAAEAFF
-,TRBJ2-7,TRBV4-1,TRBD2,TGCGCCAGCAGCCAAACTAGCGGAGGTTACGAGCAGTACTTC,CASSQTSGGYEQYF
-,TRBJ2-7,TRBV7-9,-,TGTGCCAGCAGCTCCACGTTGGCTTATGAGCAGTACTTC,CASSSTLAYEQYF
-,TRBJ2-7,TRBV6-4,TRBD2,TGTGCCAGCAAGGGGACTAGCGGGAGAATCGACGAGCAGTACTTC,CASKGTSGRIDEQYF
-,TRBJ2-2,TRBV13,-,TGTGCCAGCAGCCCCTTCGGACCATTCACCGGGGAGCTGTTTTTT,CASSPFGPFTGELFF
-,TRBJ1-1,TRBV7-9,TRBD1,TGTGCCAGCAGTTTCAACAGGGGGCGCGGGAACACTGAAGCTTTCTTT,CASSFNRGRGNTEAFF
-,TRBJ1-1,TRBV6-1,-,TGTGCCAGCAGACCTACAGGGTCGAACACTGAAGCTTTCTTT,CASRPTGSNTEAFF
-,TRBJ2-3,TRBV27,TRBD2,TGTGCCAGCACGGGACTAGCGGGAGTCGCAGATACGCAGTATTTT,CASTGLAGVADTQYF
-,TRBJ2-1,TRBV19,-,TGTGCCAGTAGTATAAGGGACACTTCCTACAATGAGCAGTTCTTC,CASSIRDTSYNEQFF
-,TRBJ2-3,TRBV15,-,TGTGCCACCAGCAGACTCCTCCAAGGTACGGGGGGCGCAGATACGCAGTATTTT,CATSRLLQGTGGADTQYF
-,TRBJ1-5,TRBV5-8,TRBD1,TGTGCCAGCAGCTACCGGGACAGGGGCATTCAGCCCCAGCATTTT,CASSYRDRGIQPQHF
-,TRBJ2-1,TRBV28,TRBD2,TGTGCCAGCAGTCAAAGCGGGAATAGCCAGTTCTTC,CASSQSGNSQFF
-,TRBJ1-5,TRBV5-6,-,TGTGCCAGCAGCTTGGGAGGTGGGTATGCGGGTCAGCCCCAGCATTTT,CASSLGGGYAGQPQHF
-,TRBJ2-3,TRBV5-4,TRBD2,TGTGCCAGCAGCTTCTGGGGGGGGGAAGATACGCAGTATTTT,CASSFWGGEDTQYF
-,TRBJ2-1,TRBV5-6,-,TGTGCCAGCAGCTTTGGGGGTGGTCAGTTCTTC,CASSFGGGQFF
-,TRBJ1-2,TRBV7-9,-,TGTGCCAGCAGCTTACAGGCCTATCAGGAAGGCTACACCTTC,CASSLQAYQEGYTF
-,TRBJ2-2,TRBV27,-,TGTGCCAGCAGTTTAGCACAGGTGAACACCGGGGAGCTGTTTTTT,CASSLAQVNTGELFF
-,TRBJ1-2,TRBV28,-,TGTGCCAGCAGTTTATTGGAGTCTGCTTACTATGGCTACACCTTC,CASSLLESAYYGYTF
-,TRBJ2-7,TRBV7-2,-,TGTGCCAGCAGCCCCCCTCTAGGGGCAACTTACTCCTACGAGCAGTACTTC,CASSPPLGATYSYEQYF
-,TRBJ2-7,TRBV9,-,TGTGCCAGCAGCCCCCGCAGGGCGGGCGGCGAGCAGTACTTC,CASSPRRAGGEQYF
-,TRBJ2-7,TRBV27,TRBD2,TGTGCCAGCAGCGTAGCGGGGAGCTCCTACGAGCAGTACTTC,CASSVAGSSYEQYF
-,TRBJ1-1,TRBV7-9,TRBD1,TGTGCCAGCAGCTTAGGGGACAGGGAAGCTTTCTTT,CASSLGDREAFF
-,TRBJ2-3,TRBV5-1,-,TGCGCCAGCAGCATGGGCCGTGGGGATACGCAGTATTTT,CASSMGRGDTQYF
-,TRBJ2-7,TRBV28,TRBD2,TGTGCCAGCAGTGGCTCGGCTAGCGGGCTGTACGAGCAGTACTTC,CASSGSASGLYEQYF
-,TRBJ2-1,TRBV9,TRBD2,TGTGCCAGCAGCATCAAGACTAGCGGGAAGATCTATGAGCAGTTCTTC,CASSIKTSGKIYEQFF
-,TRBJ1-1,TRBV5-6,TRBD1,TGTGCCAGCAGCGATCGACAGGGCGAAGCTTTCTTT,CASSDRQGEAFF
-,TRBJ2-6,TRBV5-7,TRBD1,TGTGCCAGCAGCTTGGGGGACAGGGGAACTTCTGGGGCCAACGTCCTGACTTTC,CASSLGDRGTSGANVLTF
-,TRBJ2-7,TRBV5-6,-,TGTGCCAGCAGCTATAGCTCCTACGAGCAGTACTTC,CASSYSSYEQYF
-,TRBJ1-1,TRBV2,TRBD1,TGTGCCAGCAGCGGGAGACAGGGGTTGGACACTGAAGCTTTCTTT,CASSGRQGLDTEAFF
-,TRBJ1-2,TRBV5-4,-,TGTGCCAGCAGCTTGGAACAGACCGTCTATGGCTACACCTTC,CASSLEQTVYGYTF